Shown below are 31 T cell receptor beta chains from a single sample sequenced in a study of blood T cell repertoires in COVID-19. The table came from immunoSEQ multiplex PCR; TCRdb's copy has only in-frame clones and leaves some out. Of roughly 100,000 clones in the sample, about 91% were seen once. The sequencing input was peripheral blood. These receptor sequences come from a man aged 18 to 29 with acute or convalescent COVID-19.

The chain joins TRBV19 to TRBJ2-2; weak D call: TRBD1 (5 bases). V lost 5 bases, J lost 7 bases, and 11 bases lay in between. Looked up from germline, CDR1 is LNHDA and CDR2 is SQIVND (reference sequence). This CDR3 contains 13 residues. The DNA for the CDR3 is TGTGCCAGTAGTGCCCAGGGTGTCGGGGAGCTGTTTTTT. Encoded protein: CASSAQGVGELFF.

V usage is TRBV6-1 and J usage is TRBJ1-1; unclear D gene. This CDR3 comprises 17 residues. Germline assignment: CDR1 MNHNS and CDR2 SASEGT. V lost 4 bases to trimming and J lost 1 base, with 19 bases between them. The CDR3 loop reads CASSARREPWGNTEAFF. CDR3 DNA: TGTGCCAGCAGTGCCAGAAGGGAGCCGTGGGGGAACACTGAAGCTTTCTTT.

This chain joins TRBV7-9 and TRBJ2-1, with TRBD2 identical over 11 bases. The V gene end was trimmed by 1 base and the J gene end by 0 bases; junction bases not matched to a gene: 5. CDR1 and CDR2 from the germline V gene are SEHNR and FQNEAQ (reference sequence). The length of the CDR3 is 18 residues. The CDR3 DNA is TGTGCCAGCAGCTTAGGGCTAGCGGGAGGTTACTCCTACAATGAGCAGTTCTTC. Translated: CASSLGLAGGYSYNEQFF.

The chain recombines TRBV7-2 with TRBJ2-3; a weak D match, TRBD2 (6 bases). Trimming removed 4 bases at V and 3 bases at J, with 17 bases between. The length of the CDR3 is 16 residues. CDR1 SGHTA and CDR2 FQGNSA come from the germline V gene. The CDR3 DNA is TGTGCCAGCAGCTCCGGGCGGGATTTCCAAACAGATACGCAGTATTTT. It specifies CASSSGRDFQTDTQYF. The variable domain in full, completed from reference TRBV7-2 and TRBJ2-3, reads GAGVSQSPSNKVTEKGKDVELRCDPISGHTALYWYRQSLGQGLEFLIYFQGNSAPDKSGLPSDRFSAERTGGSVSTLTIQRTQQEDSAVYLCASSSGRDFQTDTQYFGPGTRLTVL.

V usage is TRBV19 and J usage is TRBJ2-7; D is perhaps TRBD1 (5 bases). The CDR3 is made up of 15 amino acids. Trimming took off 1 base at V and 2 bases at J, with 12 bases between the two ends. Germline loops: CDR1 LNHDA, CDR2 SQIVND (reference sequence). The CDR3 loop is CASSIGQGVAYEQYF. DNA for the CDR3: TGTGCCAGTAGTATAGGGCAAGGGGTGGCCTACGAGCAGTACTTC.

The chain recombines TRBV25-1 with TRBJ2-7; TRBD2 might be the D (5 bases). Germline CDR1 is MGHDK and CDR2 is SYGVNS. V shed 4 bases and J shed 9 bases, with 10 bases lying between them. This CDR3 spans 11 amino acids. The CDR3 loop is CASSAFEGQYF. The DNA for the CDR3 is TGTGCCAGCAGTGCTTTCGAGGGGCAGTACTTC.

The rearrangement uses TRBV19 and TRBJ1-1; D gene uncertain. Germline V gene lookup returns CDR1 LNHDA and CDR2 SQIVND (reference sequence). Trimming pared 7 bases from V and 5 bases from J, leaving 11 bases between. The CDR3 is 12 amino acids. In nucleotides, the CDR3 is TGTGCCAGTAAGATGAGTCGGACTGAAGCTTTCTTT. Its protein product is CASKMSRTEAFF.

This clone was picked up many times. This chain uses TRBV4-1 with TRBJ2-5, with D possibly being TRBD2 (6 bases). Trimming removed 0 bases at V and 7 bases at J, with 21 bases between. The CDR3 is 17 residues long. Germline V lookup: CDR1 MGHRA, CDR2 YSYEKL. CDR3 sequence: CASSQDSTGTARRTQYF. The CDR3 DNA follows: TGCGCCAGCAGCCAAGACTCGACCGGGACTGCAAGAAGGACCCAGTACTTC.

The chain recombines TRBV6-5 with TRBJ1-6, with TRBD1 identical over 10 bases. The CDR3 covers 14 residues. The germline V gene has CDR1 MNHEY and CDR2 SVGAGI. Germline trimming cut 10 bases from V and 2 bases from J; bases unmatched to any gene: 2. The CDR3 nucleotides read TGTGCCACGGACAGGGGGACCTATAATTCACCCCTCCACTTT. Translated: CATDRGTYNSPLHF.

This clone was observed a single time. This chain links TRBV2 with TRBJ2-3, with 8 positions matching TRBD2. Trimming took 5 bases from V and 3 from J; bases not matched to a gene: 10. CDR3 length: 16 amino acids. Germline assignment: CDR1 SNHLY and CDR2 FYNNEI. The CDR3 DNA is TGTGCCAGCAGTAGGCCCGGGGGGGGGAGGACAGATACGCAGTATTTT. Translated, it gives CASSRPGGGRTDTQYF.

This clone was seen a single time. The genes are TRBV5-1 and TRBJ2-1; D remains ambiguous. The germline V and J ends were trimmed by 0 bases and 9 bases, with 4 bases remaining between them. Germline CDR1 and CDR2: SGHRS and YFSETQ. CDR3 size: 11 residues. DNA of the CDR3: TGCGCCAGCAGCTTGGATATTGAGCAGTTCTTC. Amino acid sequence: CASSLDIEQFF.

This clone was seen only once. The CDR3 reads CASSLGTGAGYGYTF. For the CDR3, the DNA is TGTGCCAGCAGCTTAGGGACAGGGGCGGGCTATGGCTACACCTTC. The chain combines TRBV7-8 with TRBJ1-2; 9 bases fit TRBD1. Germline assignment: CDR1 SGHVS and CDR2 FQNEAQ. V was clipped by 1 base and J by 4 bases; unmatched bases: 4. The CDR3 has 15 residues. Variable domain in full (rest from reference TRBV7-8 and TRBJ1-2): GAGVSQSPRYKVAKRGQDVALRCDPISGHVSLFWYQQALGQGPEFLTYFQNEAQLDKSGLPSDRFFAERPEGSVSTLKIQRTQQEDSAVYLCASSLGTGAGYGYTFGSGTRLTVV.

The chain employs TRBV27 and TRBJ2-3; D gene ambiguous. The CDR3 runs 14 residues. Germline V gene data show CDR1 as MNHEY and CDR2 as SMNVEV (reference sequence). V was clipped by 3 bases and J by 0 bases, with 7 bases between them. The CDR3 DNA follows: TGTGCCAGCAGTTTTTCCTTTAGCACAGATACGCAGTATTTT. This encodes CASSFSFSTDTQYF.

The chain uses TRBV9 and TRBJ2-2; D gene ambiguous. Germline CDR1 is SGDLS and CDR2 is YYNGEE. V was trimmed by 5 bases and J by 3 bases, leaving 8 bases between them. CDR3 length: 13 amino acids. The CDR3 DNA follows: TGTGCCAGCAGATCCTTCCACACCGGGGAGCTGTTTTTT. It yields the protein CASRSFHTGELFF.

This chain joins TRBV7-9 and TRBJ1-4; D not resolved. The CDR3 contains 12 residues. The germline gives CDR1 SEHNR, CDR2 FQNEAQ (reference sequence). The germline V and J ends were trimmed by 5 bases and 6 bases, with 7 bases remaining between them. The DNA for the CDR3 is TGTGCCAGCAGCCCTTATCATGAAAAACTGTTTTTT. It is translated as CASSPYHEKLFF.

The chain carries TRBV6-2 or TRBV6-3 and TRBJ1-1; 8 nucleotides match TRBD1. This CDR3 has 15 residues. With V trimmed by 5 bases and J by 1 base, 6 bases remained unmatched. Germline V CDR1 and CDR2: MNHEY, SVGEGT. CDR3 residues: CASSVHGTGNTEAFF. CDR3 sequence (DNA): TGTGCCAGCAGTGTCCACGGGACAGGGAACACTGAAGCTTTCTTT.

The chain couples TRBV29-1 to TRBJ1-2; the D is unclear. CDR3 length: 12 residues. Germline V gene sequence: CDR1 SQVTM, CDR2 ANQGSEA. Trimming removed 5 bases from V and 6 bases from J, with 13 bases in between. The CDR3: CSVMVPTDGYTF. CDR3 sequence (DNA): TGCAGCGTTATGGTCCCTACGGATGGCTACACCTTC. The full variable domain, its missing parts supplied by reference TRBV29-1 and TRBJ1-2, is SAVISQKPSRDICQRGTSLTIQCQVDSQVTMMFWYRQQPGQSLTLIATANQGSEATYESGFVIDKFPISRPNLTFSTLTVSNMSPEDSSIYLCSVMVPTDGYTFGSGTRLTVV.

The chain combines TRBV5-5 with TRBJ2-7; D might be TRBD1 (5 bases). CDR1 and CDR2 (germline): SGHKS, YYEKEE (reference sequence). The CDR3 length is 17 residues. Between the trimmed V and J ends, which lost 0 bases and 3 bases, there was a span of 19 bases. CDR3 loop: CASSLENRPPYFYEQYF. The CDR3, as DNA: TGTGCCAGCAGCTTGGAAAACAGGCCGCCTTACTTCTACGAGCAGTACTTC.

The chain is built from TRBV19 and TRBJ1-5; 7 positions agree with TRBD1. The germline gives CDR1 LNHDA, CDR2 SQIVND (reference sequence). CDR3 length: 18 residues. Losses at the gene ends were 3 bases for V and 4 bases for J; bases not matched to a gene: 15. Written as DNA, the CDR3 is TGTGCCAGTAGTATGGGAGGGGGCGCGGGAGGATTGAATCAGCCCCAGCATTTT. It translates to CASSMGGGAGGLNQPQHF.

The chain is built from TRBV2 and TRBJ1-2; 9 positions agree with TRBD1. From germline, CDR1 is SNHLY and CDR2 FYNNEI. V lost 5 bases to trimming and J lost 7 bases; unmatched junction nucleotides: 8. There are 14 residues in the CDR3. CDR3 region: CASSRDRGDSGYTF. CDR3 DNA sequence: TGTGCCAGCAGTCGAGACAGGGGGGATTCTGGCTACACCTTC.

This chain joins TRBV5-1 and TRBJ1-1; D perhaps matches TRBD1 (5 bases). Trimming shortened V by 1 base and J by 1 base, and 8 bases separated the two germline ends. Germline loops: CDR1 SGHRS, CDR2 YFSETQ. The CDR3 length is 14 residues. The CDR3 is CASSLRQKNTEAFF. The DNA for the CDR3 is TGCGCCAGCAGCTTGAGACAGAAGAACACTGAAGCTTTCTTT. Based on the CDR3 plus reference TRBV5-1 and TRBJ1-1, the full variable domain is KAGVTQTPRYLIKTRGQQVTLSCSPISGHRSVSWYQQTPGQGLQFLFEYFSETQRNKGNFPGRFSGRQFSNSRSEMNVSTLELGDSALYLCASSLRQKNTEAFFGQGTRLTVV.

This chain uses TRBV21-1 with TRBJ1-1; the table's TRBD1 call for D was not verified on the DNA. TRBV21-1 is an annotated pseudogene. The CDR3 covers 14 residues. The DNA for the CDR3 is TGTGCCAGCAGCAAAAAGACAGCTACCCTTGAGGCTTTCTTT. Amino acids: CASSKKTATLEAFF.

The chain is built from TRBV5-1 and TRBJ2-3; TRBD2 matches 10 bases. Germline-derived CDR1 and CDR2 are SGHRS and YFSETQ. Trimming cost V 0 bases and J 5 bases; bases outside gene matches: 9. There are 17 residues in the CDR3. The CDR3 region is CASSLGLLAGVRDTQYF. CDR3 DNA sequence: TGCGCCAGCAGCTTGGGGCTTCTAGCGGGGGTTAGAGATACGCAGTATTTT.

J is TRBJ2-5 and V is TRBV9; 11 positions agree with TRBD2. V lost 3 bases, J lost 3 bases, and 1 base stayed unmatched. Germline CDR1 is SGDLS and CDR2 is YYNGEE. The CDR3 is 14 residues long. DNA of the CDR3: TGTGCCAGCAGCGGACTAGCGGGGAAAGAGACCCAGTACTTC. It specifies CASSGLAGKETQYF.

The chain uses TRBV10-2 and TRBJ2-7; weak D call: TRBD1 (5 bases). Trimming left V 4 bases short and J 0 bases short, with 7 bases between. This CDR3 spans 13 amino acids. Germline CDR1 WSHSY, CDR2 SAAADI. CDR3 amino acids: CASSGGYSYEQYF. CDR3 sequence (DNA): TGCGCCAGCAGTGGGGGCTACTCCTACGAGCAGTACTTC.

This chain joins TRBV2 and TRBJ2-2; the match to TRBD2 covers 10 bases. J lost 3 bases, V lost 4 bases, and 5 bases had no gene match. Per the germline V gene, CDR1 is SNHLY and CDR2 is FYNNEI. This CDR3 is 16 amino acids long. CDR3 sequence (DNA): TGTGCCAGCAGTGTGCTAGCGGGGGCCCACACCGGGGAGCTGTTTTTT. Translated: CASSVLAGAHTGELFF.

The V and J genes are TRBV11-2 and TRBJ2-5; TRBD2 agrees at 9 bases. Germline assignment: CDR1 SGHAT and CDR2 FQNNGV. V lost 6 bases to trimming and J lost 5 bases; unmatched junction nucleotides: 7. The CDR3 runs to 14 residues. The CDR3 sequence is CASSIAGGPETQYF. CDR3 sequence (DNA): TGTGCCAGCAGTATTGCGGGGGGGCCGGAGACCCAGTACTTC.

The chain combines TRBV11-2 with TRBJ1-1; maybe TRBD1 (5 bases). Looked up from germline, CDR1 is SGHAT and CDR2 is FQNNGV. The CDR3 sequence is 13 residues long. Deletions cut 5 bases from V and 10 bases from J, with 17 bases between. For the CDR3, the DNA is TGTGCCAGCAGCCAGGCGGAGATGGGGGGAGCTTTCTTT. Residues: CASSQAEMGGAFF.

This chain uses TRBV5-1 with TRBJ2-5, with 9 bases fitting TRBD2. From germline, CDR1 is SGHRS and CDR2 YFSETQ. V was pared by 4 bases and J by 2 bases, with 12 bases of the junction left unmatched. The CDR3 is 17 amino acids. The CDR3 bases are TGCGCCAGCAGCCCCGGGAGGCTAGCGGGAATACAAGAGACCCAGTACTTC. Translation gives CASSPGRLAGIQETQYF.

CDR3 in DNA: TGTGCCAGCAGGACAGGCAATCAGCCCCAGCATTTT. Translation: CASRTGNQPQHF. V and J are TRBV6-5 and TRBJ1-5; tentatively, D is TRBD1 (5 bases). Between the trimmed V and J ends, which lost 6 bases and 2 bases, there was a span of 5 bases. CDR3 length: 12 amino acids. Germline lookup yields CDR1 MNHEY and CDR2 SVGAGI.

The table lists this clone with a count of one. The chain carries TRBV5-4 and TRBJ2-3, with 13 nucleotides matching TRBD2. V gave up 2 bases and J gave up 6 bases; unmatched junction bases: 6. Germline V gene sequence: CDR1 SGHNT, CDR2 YYREEE (reference sequence). The CDR3 is 16 amino acids. The CDR3 region is CASSFLGLAGLDTQYF. The CDR3 region has the DNA TGTGCCAGCAGCTTCCTGGGACTAGCGGGATTGGATACGCAGTATTTT.